The text below deals with one TCR beta chain. The data were obtained in a study of CD8 T cells in Susac syndrome. Trimming shortened V by 1 base and J by 5 bases, and 6 bases separated the two germline ends. The CDR3 loop spans 13 amino acids. CDR1 is LGHNT and CDR2 is FRNRAP in the germline V gene. With random hexamers, reverse transcription was performed on about 0.5 to 1 ug of RNA. Amplification of TCR beta CDR3 used immunoSEQ multiplex PCR across 54 Vbeta and 13 Jbeta. MiXCR, run by TCRdb on the immunoSEQ multiplex PCR reads, gives a single entry per CDR3 protein. The top ten hold 0.1% of the sample, which has about 200,000 distinct CDR3 sequences, 90% to 95% seen once.

V and J are TRBV12-5 and TRBJ2-4; no definite D call. This receptor was identified in a human donor in good health. Sequenced sample: CD4+ T cells from PBMCs. CDR3 nucleotides: TGTGCTAGTGGTTTGGCCACAGAAAACATTCAGTACTTC. Protein: CASGLATENIQYF.